The 14 T cell receptor beta chains reported below all come from one sample, sequenced in a study of post-analysis software for immune sequencing data. These receptors' targets are unknown. Whole-study results and caveats: Patients carried roughly 5 TRBV segments more frequently than controls did, and TRBV5-6, TRBV5-1 and TRBV20-1 were among them.

cDNA libraries for TCR beta contained unique molecular identifiers. Each CDR3 protein is one row after TCRdb ran MiXCR on the PCR reads. The table lists under 200,000 distinct CDR3 sequences, approximately 30% of them singletons, with roughly 3.5% in the top ten. The source material was blood. All receptors come from a girl under 18 with multiple sclerosis.

The sample holds many counts of this clonotype. The V and J genes are TRBV10-2 and TRBJ2-3, with D maybe TRBD2 (7 bases). Trimming pared 0 bases from V and 4 bases from J, leaving 11 bases between. CDR3 size: 15 residues. Germline loops: CDR1 WSHSY, CDR2 SAAADI. The CDR3 sequence: CASSESRGRADTQYF. The DNA of the CDR3 is TGCGCCAGCAGTGAGTCGAGGGGGAGGGCAGATACGCAGTATTTT.

This clonotype showed up many times. The chain joins TRBV20-1 to TRBJ2-3; D perhaps matches TRBD2 (5 bases). This CDR3 spans 15 amino acids. Germline CDR1 is DFQATT and CDR2 is SNEGSKA (reference sequence). Trimming stripped 6 bases from V and 0 bases from J, with 16 bases between. CDR3 residues: CSAVPGSDSTDTQYF. CDR3 coding DNA: TGCAGTGCCGTCCCTGGGAGCGATAGCACAGATACGCAGTATTTT.

At least ten counts were recorded for this clonotype. This rearrangement joins TRBV5-1 to TRBJ2-5; TRBD2 agrees at 8 bases. The V gene end was trimmed by 0 bases and the J gene end by 6 bases; junction bases not matched to a gene: 4. CDR1 is SGHRS, CDR2 YFSETQ, per germline. The CDR3 has 14 amino acids. The CDR3 spells CASSLDRGGQTQYF. Here the CDR3 DNA reads TGCGCCAGCAGCTTGGATCGGGGGGGACAGACCCAGTACTTC.

This clonotype was seen a few times. V gene TRBV28 combines with J gene TRBJ2-5; TRBD2 agrees at 8 bases. Near its end, the DNA agrees better with TRBJ2-7, so the J call may be wrong. The germline V gene encodes CDR1 MDHEN and CDR2 SYDVKM. The CDR3 extends over 14 amino acids. CDR3 DNA sequence: TGTGCCAGCAGTTTACGCGGGGGGCGGTACGAGCAGTACTTC. This translates into CASSLRGGRYEQYF.

A note on this clonotype: This sequence may be a read error, since a much larger clone differs from it by one base. The chain employs TRBV10-1 and TRBJ2-7, with TRBD2 as a possible D gene (7 bases). The V gene's germline CDR1 is WNHNN and CDR2 SYGVQD (reference sequence). V dropped 2 bases and J dropped 7 bases, with 18 bases sitting between them. CDR3 length: 15 amino acids. The CDR3 nucleotides read TGCGCCAGCAGTGAGCGGGGGGCAGGCTACAATGAGCAGTACTTC. Translating it yields CASSERGAGYNEQYF.

This clonotype is a singleton in its sample. This chain connects TRBV20-1 to TRBJ2-4; 10 positions match TRBD2. V shed 2 bases, J shed 8 bases, and the junction held 12 bases outside the gene matches. Looked up from germline, CDR1 is DFQATT and CDR2 is SNEGSKA (reference sequence). This CDR3 contains 16 residues. CDR3 sequence reads: CSARRLAGEGGDIQYF. The CDR3 DNA reads as TGCAGTGCTAGAAGGCTAGCGGGAGAAGGGGGTGACATTCAGTACTTC.

This clonotype was counted many times. The rearrangement joins TRBV20-1 to TRBJ1-1, with D perhaps TRBD1 (5 bases). Trimming took off 3 bases at V and 4 bases at J, with 18 bases between the two ends. The CDR3 contains 15 residues. CDR1 is DFQATT, CDR2 SNEGSKA, per germline (reference sequence). CDR3 coding DNA: TGCAGTGCTAGTAGGGTGGTGGGGCTAGCCACTGAAGCTTTCTTT. Protein product: CSASRVVGLATEAFF.

The V gene is TRBV5-4, the J gene TRBJ2-1; 10 positions agree with TRBD2. The CDR3 contains 14 residues. Trimming took 7 bases from V and 5 from J; bases not matched to a gene: 6. Germline V gene lookup returns CDR1 SGHNT and CDR2 YYREEE (reference sequence). The CDR3 DNA reads as TGTGCCAGCTCTAAGCGGGAGGGAGACAATGAGCAGTTCTTC. Translated, it gives CASSKREGDNEQFF.

This clonotype was seen repeatedly, ten times or more. This sequence joins TRBV20-1 and TRBJ2-7; TRBD2 agrees at 7 bases. J gave up 6 bases and V 0 bases, and 14 bases lay outside the gene matches. The CDR3 spans 16 residues. The germline CDR1 and CDR2 sequences are DFQATT and SNEGSKA (reference sequence). CDR3 residues: CSARDPVGTTNSEQYF. DNA of the CDR3: TGCAGTGCTAGAGATCCCGTCGGGACTACAAACAGCGAGCAGTACTTC.

The table lists this clonotype with a few counts. This could be a read error, since a much larger clone is one nucleotide away. The chain recombines TRBV4-1 with TRBJ2-1; D may be TRBD2 (6 bases). CDR1 and CDR2 from the germline V gene are MGHRA and YSYEKL. The CDR3 runs to 19 residues. Here the CDR3 reads CASSPAGIVSGSSYNGQFF. The CDR3, as DNA: TGCGCCAGCAGCCCGGCGGGGATTGTTAGCGGTAGCTCCTACAATGGGCAGTTCTTC.

There are many counts of this clonotype. The rearrangement links TRBV5-5 to TRBJ2-7, with TRBD1 matching 9 bases. CDR3 length: 16 residues. J gave up 3 bases and V 4 bases, and 11 bases lay outside the gene matches. In germline, CDR1 is SGHKS, CDR2 YYEKEE (reference sequence). CDR3 residues: CASSRAGTGNGYEQYF. CDR3 in DNA: TGTGCCAGCAGCAGAGCCGGGACAGGGAATGGCTACGAGCAGTACTTC. Filled out from reference TRBV5-5 and TRBJ2-7, the complete variable domain reads DAGVTQSPTHLIKTRGQQVTLRCSPISGHKSVSWYQQVLGQGPQFIFQYYEKEERGRGNFPDRFSARQFPNYSSELNVNALLLGDSALYLCASSRAGTGNGYEQYFGPGTRLTVT.

V is TRBV12-3 or TRBV12-4 and J is TRBJ2-3; TRBD1 matches at 9 bases. The V segment lost 8 bases and the J segment 15 bases; nucleotides outside the gene matches: 15. This CDR3 is 13 amino acids long. DNA for the CDR3: TGTGCCAGCGGGACAGGGAGCACAGATATGCAATATTTT. Amino acids: CASGTGSTDMQYF.

The chain has TRBV25-1 and TRBJ1-5; D perhaps matches TRBD1 (6 bases). V dropped 5 bases and J dropped 7 bases, with 12 bases sitting between them. The CDR3 length is 13 residues. The germline V gene encodes CDR1 MGHDK and CDR2 SYGVNS. The CDR3, as DNA: TGTGCCAGCAGTAGGGCAGGGGAACAGCCCCAGCATTTT. Protein product: CASSRAGEQPQHF. Together with reference TRBV25-1 and TRBJ1-5, the CDR3 gives the full variable domain: EADIYQTPRYLVIGTGKKITLECSQTMGHDKMYWYQQDPGMELHLIHYSYGVNSTEKGDLSSESTVSRIRTEHFPLTLESARPSHTSQYLCASSRAGEQPQHFGDGTRLSIL.

There are many counts of this clonotype. This chain joins TRBV28 and TRBJ1-5, with 8 bases aligning to TRBD1. The CDR3 length is 15 residues. The V gene end was trimmed by 7 bases and the J gene end by 3 bases; junction bases not matched to a gene: 8. Germline CDR1 MDHEN, CDR2 SYDVKM. The CDR3 coding sequence is TGTGCCAGCACCCCAGGGGACAGGAACAATCAGCCCCAGCATTTT. Translated, it gives CASTPGDRNNQPQHF.